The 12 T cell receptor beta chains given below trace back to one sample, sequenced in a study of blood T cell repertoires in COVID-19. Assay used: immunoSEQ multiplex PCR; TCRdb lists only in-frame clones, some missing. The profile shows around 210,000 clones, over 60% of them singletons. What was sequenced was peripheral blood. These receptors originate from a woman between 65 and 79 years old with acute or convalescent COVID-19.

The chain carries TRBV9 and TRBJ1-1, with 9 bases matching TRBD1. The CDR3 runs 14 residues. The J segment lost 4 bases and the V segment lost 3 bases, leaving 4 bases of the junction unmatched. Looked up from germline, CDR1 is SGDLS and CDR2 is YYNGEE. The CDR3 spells CASSAMTGGTEAFF. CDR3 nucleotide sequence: TGTGCCAGCAGCGCGATGACAGGGGGCACTGAAGCTTTCTTT.

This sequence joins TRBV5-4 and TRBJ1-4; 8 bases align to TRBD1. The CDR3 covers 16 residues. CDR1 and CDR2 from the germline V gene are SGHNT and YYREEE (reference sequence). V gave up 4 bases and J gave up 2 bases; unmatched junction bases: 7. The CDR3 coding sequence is TGTGCCAGCAGCCCCGGGACAGGACTTACTAATGAAAAACTGTTTTTT. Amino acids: CASSPGTGLTNEKLFF.

This CDR3 reads CATSRDADQPQHF. Here the CDR3 DNA reads TGTGCCACCAGCAGAGATGCGGATCAGCCCCAGCATTTT. The chain is built from TRBV15 and TRBJ1-5; D is ambiguous. Germline CDR1 reads LNHNV; CDR2 reads YYDKDF (reference sequence). The V and J ends lost 0 bases and 5 bases respectively, with 5 bases between them. This CDR3 has 13 residues.

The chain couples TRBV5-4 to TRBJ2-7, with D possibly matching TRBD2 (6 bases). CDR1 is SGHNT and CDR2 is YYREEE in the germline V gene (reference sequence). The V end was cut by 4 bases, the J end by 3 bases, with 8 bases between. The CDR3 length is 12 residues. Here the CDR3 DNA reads TGTGCCAGCAGCCTGGGACTCTACGAGCAGTACTTC. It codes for CASSLGLYEQYF.

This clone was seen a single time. DNA of the CDR3: TGCAGCGTTGAAACTCCCTCCGGCTACGAGCAGTACTTC. Amino acid sequence: CSVETPSGYEQYF. The V gene is TRBV29-1, the J gene TRBJ2-7; D ambiguous. Trimming removed 2 bases at V and 3 bases at J, with 11 bases between. This CDR3 has 13 residues. Looked up from germline, CDR1 is SQVTM and CDR2 is ANQGSEA.

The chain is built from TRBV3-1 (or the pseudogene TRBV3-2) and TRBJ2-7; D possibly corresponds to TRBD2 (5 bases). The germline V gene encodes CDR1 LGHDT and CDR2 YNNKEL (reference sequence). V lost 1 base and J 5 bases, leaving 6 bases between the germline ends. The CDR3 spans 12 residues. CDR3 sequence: CASSQGGDEQYF. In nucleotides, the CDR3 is TGTGCCAGCAGCCAAGGGGGAGACGAGCAGTACTTC.

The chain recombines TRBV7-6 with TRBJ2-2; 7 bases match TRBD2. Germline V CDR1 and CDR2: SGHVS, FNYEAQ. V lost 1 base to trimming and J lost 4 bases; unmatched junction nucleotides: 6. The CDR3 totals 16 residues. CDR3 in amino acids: CASSLVGGLGTGELFF. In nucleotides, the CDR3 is TGTGCCAGCAGCTTAGTGGGAGGGCTTGGCACCGGGGAGCTGTTTTTT.

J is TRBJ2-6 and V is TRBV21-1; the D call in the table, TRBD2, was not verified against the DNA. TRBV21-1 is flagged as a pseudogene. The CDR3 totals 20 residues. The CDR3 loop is CAIYTGLAGELRPGANVLTF. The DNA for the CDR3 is TGTGCCATCTATACTGGACTAGCGGGAGAACTGAGGCCTGGGGCCAACGTCCTGACTTTC.

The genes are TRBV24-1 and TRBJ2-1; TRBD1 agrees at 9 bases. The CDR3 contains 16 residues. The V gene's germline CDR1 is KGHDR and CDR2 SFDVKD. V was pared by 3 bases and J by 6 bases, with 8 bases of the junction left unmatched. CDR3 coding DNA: TGTGCCACCAGTGATACCGGGACAGGGACCAGCAATGAGCAGTTCTTC. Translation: CATSDTGTGTSNEQFF.

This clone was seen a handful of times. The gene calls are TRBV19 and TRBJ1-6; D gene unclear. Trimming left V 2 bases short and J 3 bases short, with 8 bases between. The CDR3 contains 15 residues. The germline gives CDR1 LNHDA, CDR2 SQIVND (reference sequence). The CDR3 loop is CASSISGSYNSPLHF. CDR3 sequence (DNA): TGTGCCAGTAGTATATCGGGGAGCTATAATTCACCCCTCCACTTT.

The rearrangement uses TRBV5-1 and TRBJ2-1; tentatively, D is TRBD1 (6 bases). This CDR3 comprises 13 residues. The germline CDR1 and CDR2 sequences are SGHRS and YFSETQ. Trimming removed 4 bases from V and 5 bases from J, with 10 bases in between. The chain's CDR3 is CASSTDRNNEQFF. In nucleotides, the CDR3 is TGCGCCAGCAGCACAGACAGGAACAATGAGCAGTTCTTC. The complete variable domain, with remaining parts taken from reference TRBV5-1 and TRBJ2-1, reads KAGVTQTPRYLIKTRGQQVTLSCSPISGHRSVSWYQQTPGQGLQFLFEYFSETQRNKGNFPGRFSGRQFSNSRSEMNVSTLELGDSALYLCASSTDRNNEQFFGPGTRLTVL.

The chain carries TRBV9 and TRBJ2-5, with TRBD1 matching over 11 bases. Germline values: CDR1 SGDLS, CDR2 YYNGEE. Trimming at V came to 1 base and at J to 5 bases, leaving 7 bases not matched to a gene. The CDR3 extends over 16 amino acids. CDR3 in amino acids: CASSVTGQGAEETQYF. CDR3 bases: TGTGCCAGCAGCGTAACCGGACAGGGGGCGGAGGAGACCCAGTACTTC. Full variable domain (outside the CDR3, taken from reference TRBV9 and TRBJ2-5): DSGVTQTPKHLITATGQRVTLRCSPRSGDLSVYWYQQSLDQGLQFLIQYYNGEERAKGNILERFSAQQFPDLHSELNLSSLELGDSALYFCASSVTGQGAEETQYFGPGTRLLVL.